This is a list of T cell receptor beta chains from one sample in a study of identical twins. TCRdb re-called the 5' RACE reads with MiXCR, one entry per CDR3 protein. The sample lists approximately 700,000 distinct CDR3 sequences, around a sixth occurring once. This same sample was also taken into another study, of T cells expressing NK-cell markers.

The sequenced material came from PBMCs. The source is a woman aged 18-30 years in good health. CDR3s include the opening cysteine and the closing phenylalanine or tryptophan. Fields, in order: V gene, D gene, CDR3 protein. A D gene is named only where the DNA matches it firmly.

>TRBV20-1|NA
CSARGGRRTTDTQYF
>TRBV12-3/TRBV12-4|NA
CASSPPVGNTIYF
>TRBV3-1|NA
CASSQFGRNSPLHF
>TRBV20-1|TRBD2
CSAQLAGGGDTQYF
>TRBV20-1|NA
CSAAPAGDTQYF
>TRBV11-1|NA
CASSPTRLPIPSTDTQYF
>TRBV12-3/TRBV12-4|NA
CASSDLTNEKLFF
>TRBV20-1|TRBD2
CSAHRTSGGFTDTQYF
>TRBV27|TRBD2
CASSTSGRADEQYF
>TRBV6-2/TRBV6-3|NA
CASSYALASVQYF
>TRBV12-5|TRBD2
CASGQPGRRDTQYF
>TRBV7-9|NA
CASSTLLGYGYTF
>TRBV7-9|NA
CASSSWTVNTEAFF
>TRBV20-1|NA
CSARTVSNEQFF
>TRBV4-2|TRBD1
CASSQVGPGGDSNQPQHF
>TRBV20-1|NA
CSARIGYGYTF
>TRBV7-9|TRBD1
CATVGQGSYEQYF
>TRBV12-3/TRBV12-4|NA
CASSFGEAFF
>TRBV4-3|NA
CASSQAYQDSYEQYF
>TRBV5-1|TRBD2
CASSWLAGDGDEQFF
>TRBV27|NA
CASRPHRDGGLEQYF
>TRBV6-5|TRBD1
CASSYLDRGAKNIQYF
>TRBV10-3|NA
CAISETSHPSGGYTF
>TRBV7-9|TRBD2
CAGSGSYNEQFF
>TRBV9|TRBD1
CASSARTGGYEQYF
>TRBV27|TRBD2
CAGLPLRGGVAGLHNEQFF
>TRBV11-2|TRBD1
CASSLGQGVIYGYTF
>TRBV21-1|NA
CASSPDGTARGETQYF
>TRBV5-6|NA
CASTRALREQYF
>TRBV11-2|NA
CASSPGQYNQPQHF
>TRBV27|TRBD2
CASSPVLAGFTDTQYF
>TRBV20-1|NA
CSAARTGDGAFF
>TRBV5-1|TRBD2
CASSYTGGREQFF
>TRBV6-1|TRBD2
CASRSTQRENNGEQFF
>TRBV6-1|NA
CASSRIAHTGELFF
>TRBV6-2/TRBV6-3|NA
CASSTRNSPGRVSGANVLTF
>TRBV18|NA
CASSLWTGGQYNEQFF
>TRBV7-8|TRBD1
CASSLRTGAGANVLTF
>TRBV12-5|TRBD2
CASAQGTSGRSEQFF
>TRBV6-1|TRBD2
CASSVLLATSGRGYTQYF
>TRBV4-3|NA
CASSQVPRDTEAFF
>TRBV27|NA
CASSFLEGDEKLFF
>TRBV12-3/TRBV12-4|NA
CASRGTVGTEAFF
>TRBV6-5|NA
CASSYLWREQFF
>TRBV5-1|TRBD1
CASSEGQTIYGYTF